This is a list of T cell receptor beta chains from one sample in a study of blood T cells in healthy people across ages. TCRdb re-called the 5' RACE reads with MiXCR, one entry per CDR3 protein. The table records about a million distinct CDR3 sequences, roughly 51% of them present only once. The sequenced sample was blood. The origin of the receptors is an older woman in good health. Each CDR3 is given with its conserved first and last residue. Fields, in order: D gene, J gene, clone size, V gene, CDR3 DNA, CDR3 protein. A D gene is named only where the DNA matches it firmly. Some rows mark clone size as missing; the rest say once, few, many or name a class of expanded clone.

d_gene: TRBD2
j_gene: TRBJ2-3
abundance: few
v_gene: TRBV18
CDR3nt: TGTGCCAGCTCATCATCTGGGACTAGCGGGAGTATAGATACGCAGTATTTT
CDR3aa: CASSSSGTSGSIDTQYF

d_gene: -
j_gene: TRBJ2-7
abundance: few
v_gene: TRBV12-3/TRBV12-4
CDR3nt: TGTGCCAGCAGTTTAGCGCCTGGAGATGCCTACGAGCAGTACTTC
CDR3aa: CASSLAPGDAYEQYF

d_gene: TRBD2
j_gene: TRBJ2-1
abundance: -
v_gene: TRBV6-2/TRBV6-3
CDR3nt: TGTGCCAGCAGTTATCGGCTAGCGGGATCCCTTGAGCAGTTCTTC
CDR3aa: CASSYRLAGSLEQFF

d_gene: TRBD1
j_gene: TRBJ1-2
abundance: -
v_gene: TRBV29-1
CDR3nt: TGCAGCGTCCTGGACAGGGGGCTGTTTCGGGGAGGCTACACCTTC
CDR3aa: CSVLDRGLFRGGYTF

d_gene: TRBD1
j_gene: TRBJ2-7
abundance: -
v_gene: TRBV5-4
CDR3nt: TGTGCCAGCAGCTGGGACAGGGGGGCCCCCTACGCCGAGCAGTACTTC
CDR3aa: CASSWDRGAPYAEQYF

d_gene: TRBD2
j_gene: TRBJ2-3
abundance: -
v_gene: TRBV20-1
CDR3nt: TGCAGTGCTGGCTCGGGGTCTTGGGGCGGGAGAGGCGATACGCAGTATTTT
CDR3aa: CSAGSGSWGGRGDTQYF

d_gene: -
j_gene: TRBJ1-2
abundance: -
v_gene: TRBV28
CDR3nt: TGTGCCAGCAGAGGGGCCCTAGGGTTTGGGACTAACTATGGCTACACCTTC
CDR3aa: CASRGALGFGTNYGYTF

d_gene: TRBD1
j_gene: TRBJ2-7
abundance: few
v_gene: TRBV29-1
CDR3nt: TGCAGCGTTGTTCTTGGACAGGGGGGTTACGAGCAGTACTTC
CDR3aa: CSVVLGQGGYEQYF

d_gene: TRBD1
j_gene: TRBJ2-7
abundance: -
v_gene: TRBV6-2/TRBV6-3
CDR3nt: TGTGCCAGCAGTTACCCTCCAACCAGGACAGGGCGATCCTACGAGCAGTACTTC
CDR3aa: CASSYPPTRTGRSYEQYF

d_gene: -
j_gene: TRBJ2-7
abundance: few
v_gene: TRBV29-1
CDR3nt: TGCAGCGTTGAAGTGACCAGAGGGGGCGAGCAGTACTTC
CDR3aa: CSVEVTRGGEQYF

d_gene: -
j_gene: TRBJ1-2
abundance: -
v_gene: TRBV29-1
CDR3nt: TGCAGCGTTGAGCCGGATAACTATGGCTACACCTTC
CDR3aa: CSVEPDNYGYTF

d_gene: -
j_gene: TRBJ2-3
abundance: few
v_gene: TRBV21-1
CDR3nt: TGTGCCAGCAGCGACCGGGACTCGCGCACAGATACGCAGTATTTT
CDR3aa: CASSDRDSRTDTQYF

d_gene: -
j_gene: TRBJ2-1
abundance: -
v_gene: TRBV20-1
CDR3nt: TGCAGTGCTAGAGTCAGGATCCGGTACAATGAGCAGTTCTTC
CDR3aa: CSARVRIRYNEQFF

d_gene: TRBD2
j_gene: TRBJ2-1
abundance: -
v_gene: TRBV27
CDR3nt: TGTGCCAGCAGTCCCCCTGCGGGAGTGAACAATGAGCAGTTCTTC
CDR3aa: CASSPPAGVNNEQFF